These 16 T cell receptor beta chains were all obtained from the same sample, sequenced in a study of cytomegalovirus exposure and HLA in healthy donors (dated by TCRdb to 2016 to 2017). Libraries were built with the immunoSEQ multiplex PCR assay. For the multiplex PCR, a mixture combining 60 forward primers for TCR Vbeta segments and 13 reverse primers for TCR Jbeta segments was used. Here the immuneACCESS table is served through TCRdb, limited to in-frame sequences with V and J called. Missing clones are a known gap in these copies; in checked studies unresolved V genes cover under half, and the rest lacks a known reason. The sample data list 150,000 to 200,000 clones, and around 83% of these were observed just once. Around 6.3% of the sample belongs to the ten largest clones. Sequenced input: PBMCs. The receptors originated from a woman aged 50 to 60 in good health and CMV-seropositive.

As to this clone: One junction end does not reproduce the germline sequence, and a read error may be involved. V usage is TRBV7-9 and J usage is TRBJ2-7; 12 bases line up with TRBD2. The CDR3 spans 16 residues. The germline V gene has CDR1 SEHNR and CDR2 FQNEAQ (reference sequence). The CDR3 loop is CSSSSGTSGRSYEQYF. The CDR3 region has the DNA TGTTCCAGCAGCTCCGGGACTAGCGGGCGCTCCTACGAGCAGTACTTC.

The chain uses TRBV19 and TRBJ2-1; 11 bases align to TRBD1. The CDR3 contains 15 residues. The V gene end was trimmed by 1 base and the J gene end by 6 bases; junction bases not matched to a gene: 2. The germline V gene encodes CDR1 LNHDA and CDR2 SQIVND (reference sequence). Here the CDR3 DNA reads TGTGCCAGTAGTATAGTCGGGACAGGGGGCAATGAGCAGTTCTTC. Translating it yields CASSIVGTGGNEQFF.

This chain joins TRBV7-8 and TRBJ1-1; possible D gene TRBD1, 5 bases. This CDR3 has 15 residues. The V and J ends lost 0 bases and 1 base respectively, with 9 bases between them. Per germline, CDR1 SGHVS and CDR2 FQNEAQ. The CDR3 DNA reads as TGTGCCAGCAGCTTAGCTAGGGGCTCGAACACTGAAGCTTTCTTT. It is translated as CASSLARGSNTEAFF. The complete variable domain, with remaining parts taken from reference TRBV7-8 and TRBJ1-1, reads GAGVSQSPRYKVAKRGQDVALRCDPISGHVSLFWYQQALGQGPEFLTYFQNEAQLDKSGLPSDRFFAERPEGSVSTLKIQRTQQEDSAVYLCASSLARGSNTEAFFGQGTRLTVV.

The chain recombines TRBV5-1 with TRBJ2-2; 8 nucleotides align to TRBD2. CDR3 length: 18 residues. From germline, CDR1 is SGHRS and CDR2 YFSETQ. The J segment lost 1 base and the V segment lost 3 bases, leaving 11 bases of the junction unmatched. Here the CDR3 DNA reads TGCGCCAGCAGCTATAGAACAGCGGGGGCTCTGAACACCGGGGAGCTGTTTTTT. This translates into CASSYRTAGALNTGELFF.

V gene TRBV2 combines with J gene TRBJ1-6; the match to TRBD1 covers 12 bases. Trimming took 6 bases from V and 4 from J; bases not matched to a gene: 7. CDR1 SNHLY and CDR2 FYNNEI come from the germline V gene. The CDR3 totals 17 residues. CDR3 DNA: TGTGCCAGCAGAGGGACAGGGGGCATCGGATATAATTCACCCCTCCACTTT. Its protein is CASRGTGGIGYNSPLHF.

The chain joins TRBV5-1 to TRBJ1-2, with 7 nucleotides matching TRBD1. Germline V CDR1 and CDR2: SGHRS, YFSETQ. This CDR3 spans 15 amino acids. The J segment lost 5 bases and the V segment lost 4 bases, leaving 11 bases of the junction unmatched. CDR3 amino acids: CASSERQGSRYGYTF. CDR3 nucleotides: TGCGCCAGCAGCGAGAGACAGGGATCCCGGTATGGCTACACCTTC.

The chain links TRBV7-2 to TRBJ2-1, with D perhaps TRBD2 (5 bases). This CDR3 has 15 residues. CDR1 and CDR2 from the germline V gene are SGHTA and FQGNSA. V was trimmed by 5 bases and J by 4 bases, leaving 15 bases between them. The CDR3, as DNA: TGTGCCAGCAGCCCGTCTCCGGACTTATACAATGAGCAGTTCTTC. Translating it yields CASSPSPDLYNEQFF. Full variable domain (outside the CDR3, taken from reference TRBV7-2 and TRBJ2-1): GAGVSQSPSNKVTEKGKDVELRCDPISGHTALYWYRQSLGQGLEFLIYFQGNSAPDKSGLPSDRFSAERTGGSVSTLTIQRTQQEDSAVYLCASSPSPDLYNEQFFGPGTRLTVL.

About this clone: An end of the junction does not agree with germline; a read error may underlie this. J is TRBJ2-5 and V is TRBV7-9, with TRBD2 matching over 11 bases. This CDR3 is built from 17 residues. Germline lookup yields CDR1 SEHNR and CDR2 FQNEAQ (reference sequence). This chain's CDR3 is CSSSFPVSGGVGETQYF. The CDR3 DNA reads as TGTTCCAGCAGCTTTCCCGTTAGCGGGGGGGTCGGAGAGACCCAGTACTTC.

J is TRBJ2-1 and V is TRBV5-1, with TRBD2 matching over 7 bases. The CDR3 sequence is 14 residues long. The V segment lost 3 bases and the J segment 6 bases; nucleotides outside the gene matches: 6. Germline-derived CDR1 and CDR2 are SGHRS and YFSETQ. CDR3 sequence: CASSSGLELNEQFF. CDR3 sequence (DNA): TGCGCCAGCAGCTCAGGACTAGAGCTCAATGAGCAGTTCTTC. Together with reference TRBV5-1 and TRBJ2-1, the CDR3 gives the full variable domain: KAGVTQTPRYLIKTRGQQVTLSCSPISGHRSVSWYQQTPGQGLQFLFEYFSETQRNKGNFPGRFSGRQFSNSRSEMNVSTLELGDSALYLCASSSGLELNEQFFGPGTRLTVL.

This clone was detected once. This chain uses TRBV7-2 with TRBJ1-3; no reliable D call. The CDR3 is 15 residues long. The V gene lost 1 base and the J gene lost 6 bases, with 13 bases spanning the gap. Germline assignment: CDR1 SGHTA and CDR2 FQGNSA. CDR3 DNA sequence: TGTGCCAGCAGCTTAGGTGCCGGAGTCAAAAACACCATATATTTT. This sequence encodes CASSLGAGVKNTIYF.

This clone was recorded only once. The CDR3 bases are TGTGCCAGCGCCCGGGACACCTATCCCACAGATACGCAGTATTTT. Its translation: CASARDTYPTDTQYF. This chain links TRBV19 with TRBJ2-3; possible D gene TRBD1, 6 bases. CDR1 is LNHDA, CDR2 SQIVND, per germline (reference sequence). This CDR3 has 15 amino acids. The ends were cut back, 9 bases at V and 2 bases at J, with 18 bases in the middle. Together with reference TRBV19 and TRBJ2-3, the CDR3 gives the full variable domain: DGGITQSPKYLFRKEGQNVTLSCEQNLNHDAMYWYRQDPGQGLRLIYYSQIVNDFQKGDIAEGYSVSREKKESFPLTVTSAQKNPTAFYLCASARDTYPTDTQYFGPGTRLTVL.

The chain employs TRBV10-3 and TRBJ2-2; 13 bases fit TRBD2. The CDR3 is 16 residues long. CDR1 is ENHRY and CDR2 is SYGVKD in the germline V gene. V lost 2 bases and J lost 4; bases outside the gene matches: 1. The CDR3 nucleotides are TGTGCCATCAGTGAGGGACTAGCGGGAGTCACCGGGGAGCTGTTTTTT. Its protein is CAISEGLAGVTGELFF.

The chain employs TRBV11-2 and TRBJ2-7; 8 positions match TRBD2. This CDR3 has 13 residues. Germline V gives CDR1 SGHAT, CDR2 FQNNGV. After removal of 4 bases from V and 5 bases from J, the junction contained 4 bases not matched to a gene. CDR3 in DNA: TGTGCCAGCAGCTCCGGACTAGCACACGAGCAGTACTTC. It codes for CASSSGLAHEQYF.

This rearrangement joins TRBV7-6 to TRBJ2-1, with 13 bases aligning to TRBD2. Trimming cost V 6 bases and J 8 bases; bases outside gene matches: 7. CDR3 length equals 15 residues. Germline CDR1 SGHVS, CDR2 FNYEAQ. This chain's CDR3 is CASSPGTSGMDEQFF. In nucleotides, the CDR3 is TGTGCCAGCAGTCCCGGGACTAGCGGGATGGATGAGCAGTTCTTC.

This clone appeared once. The chain couples TRBV2 to TRBJ2-4; D not certain. The germline gives CDR1 SNHLY, CDR2 FYNNEI. Trimming took 3 bases from V and 5 from J, leaving 5 bases between them. The CDR3 extends over 12 amino acids. DNA of the CDR3: TGTGCCAGCAGTGAGCCGGAAAACATTCAGTACTTC. This codes for CASSEPENIQYF.

The V and J genes are TRBV10-3 and TRBJ2-2; D uncertain. The CDR3 spans 11 residues. V lost 11 bases, J lost 4 bases, and 8 bases lay in between. CDR1 and CDR2 (germline): ENHRY, SYGVKD. The CDR3 nucleotides read TGTGCCTCTTCTAGCACCGGGGAGCTGTTTTTT. Its protein is CASSSTGELFF.